The T cell receptor beta chain described here comes from a study of cytomegalovirus exposure and HLA in healthy donors. 13 Jbeta primers and 60 Vbeta primers were used for the PCR. The assay was immunoSEQ multiplex PCR, and TCRdb's table has in-frame clones only and misses some. This table holds 150,000 or so clones, 73% found once. Trimming shortened V by 4 bases and J by 5 bases, and 9 bases separated the two germline ends. The CDR3 contains 12 residues. The germline CDR1 and CDR2 sequences are SQVTM and ANQGSEA. Sequenced material: PBMCs. This TCR was sampled from a woman in her late teens or twenties in good health and CMV-seronegative. J is TRBJ2-1 and V is TRBV29-1; D remains unclear. The DNA for the CDR3 is TGCAGCGTTGTCCCAGGCGACAATGAGCAGTTCTTC. This translates into CSVVPGDNEQFF.